The clone carrying this T cell receptor (beta chain) appeared once. Its antigen is unknown. The data originate from a study of shared clonotypes between healthy human individuals. Study-level points and caveats: Among non-shared clonotypes, generation probabilities were lower than among those shared by all four donors. The study generally estimated greater richness for naive than memory subsets.

The ends were cut back, 5 bases at V and 6 bases at J, with 13 bases in the middle. The CDR3 runs 14 residues. Germline CDR1 reads MNHEY; CDR2 reads SVGAGI. The data were produced by immunoSEQ multiplex PCR, yet TCRdb's version contains in-frame clones alone and is incomplete. This sample has 2 million to 2.5 million clones, with roughly 93% found just once. The receptor comes from a man aged 18 to 29 in good health. Some clones in this sample may be carry-over from other donors' samples. The V call is TRBV6-5, the J call TRBJ1-4; tentatively, D is TRBD1 (5 bases). The sample consisted of naive CD4+ T cells from PBMCs. Subset denoted: CD45RA+ positively selected. The chain's CDR3 is CASSAGAGYEKLFF. The CDR3 nucleotides are TGTGCCAGCAGTGCCGGAGCAGGGTATGAAAAACTGTTTTTT.